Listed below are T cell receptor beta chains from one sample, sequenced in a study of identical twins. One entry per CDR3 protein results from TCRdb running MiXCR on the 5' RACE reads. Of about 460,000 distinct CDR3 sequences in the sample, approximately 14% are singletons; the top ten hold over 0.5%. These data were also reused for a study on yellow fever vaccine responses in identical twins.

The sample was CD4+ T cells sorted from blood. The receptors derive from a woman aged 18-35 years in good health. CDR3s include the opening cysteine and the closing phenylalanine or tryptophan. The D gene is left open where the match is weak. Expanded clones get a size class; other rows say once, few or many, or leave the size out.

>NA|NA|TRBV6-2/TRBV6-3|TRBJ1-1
CASSYEGSLPSF
TGTGCCAGCAGTTACGAAGGCAGCTTACCGTCCTTT
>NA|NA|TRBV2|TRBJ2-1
CASTLDLGGEQFF
TGTGCCAGCACCCTTGATCTGGGGGGTGAGCAGTTCTTC
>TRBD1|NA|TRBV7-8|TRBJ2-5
CASSSGQGMETQYF
TGTGCCAGCAGCTCGGGACAGGGTATGGAGACCCAGTACTTC
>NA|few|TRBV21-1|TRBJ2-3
CASSRKTSFNPDTQYF
TGTGCCAGCAGCAGGAAGACTAGCTTCAATCCAGATACGCAGTATTTT
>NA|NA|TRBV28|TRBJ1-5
CASRTSVEGGGQPQHF
TGTGCCAGCAGGACCTCAGTAGAAGGAGGGGGTCAGCCCCAGCATTTT
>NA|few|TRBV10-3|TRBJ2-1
CAIKGGSPYNEQFF
TGTGCCATCAAGGGCGGGTCCCCCTACAATGAGCAGTTCTTC
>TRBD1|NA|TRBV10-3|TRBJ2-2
CAISRDSGNTGELFF
TGTGCCATCAGCCGGGACAGCGGGAACACCGGGGAGCTGTTTTTT
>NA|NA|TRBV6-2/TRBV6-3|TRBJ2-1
CASMREPYNEQFF
TGTGCCAGCATGAGGGAGCCCTACAATGAGCAGTTCTTC
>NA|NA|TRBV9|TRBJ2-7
CASSVGVGSYEQYF
TGTGCCAGCAGCGTAGGGGTGGGCAGCTACGAGCAGTACTTC
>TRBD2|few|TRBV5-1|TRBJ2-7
CASSLELAGYEQYF
TGCGCCAGCAGCTTGGAACTAGCGGGGTACGAGCAGTACTTC
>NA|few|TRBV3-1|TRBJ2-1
CASSLWGGGRRNEQFF
TGTGCCAGCAGCCTCTGGGGTGGGGGGCGCAGGAATGAGCAGTTCTTC
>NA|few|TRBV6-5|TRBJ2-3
CASSYFSASTDTQYF
TGTGCCAGCAGTTACTTCAGCGCAAGCACAGATACGCAGTATTTT
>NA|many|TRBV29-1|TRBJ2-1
CSVAGSGSYNEQFF
TGCAGCGTTGCTGGGAGTGGTTCCTACAATGAGCAGTTCTTC
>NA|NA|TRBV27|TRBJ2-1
CASSFANRDEQFF
TGTGCCAGCAGTTTTGCCAATAGAGATGAGCAGTTCTTC
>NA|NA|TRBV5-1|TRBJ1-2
CASSPGDNYGYTF
TGCGCCAGCAGCCCCGGAGACAACTATGGCTACACCTTC
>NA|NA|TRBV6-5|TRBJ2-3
CASSYSTNTDTQYF
TGTGCCAGCAGTTACTCGACGAACACAGATACGCAGTATTTT
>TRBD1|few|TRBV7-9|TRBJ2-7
CASSLTGQGYYEQYF
TGTGCCAGCAGCTTAACGGGACAGGGCTACTACGAGCAGTACTTC
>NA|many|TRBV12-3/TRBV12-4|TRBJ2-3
CASSPRGTSTDTQYF
TGTGCCAGCAGTCCCCGGGGGACCTCCACAGATACGCAGTATTTT
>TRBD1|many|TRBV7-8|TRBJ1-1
CASSYSGYGQGNTEAFF
TGTGCCAGCAGCTATTCGGGGTATGGACAGGGTAACACTGAAGCTTTCTTT
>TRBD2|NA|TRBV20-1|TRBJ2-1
CSARVGLAGPYNEQFF
TGCAGTGCTAGGGTTGGGCTAGCGGGCCCCTACAATGAGCAGTTCTTC
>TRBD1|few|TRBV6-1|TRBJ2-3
CASRPTDRGLTDTQYF
TGTGCCAGCAGACCCACGGACAGGGGGTTGACAGATACGCAGTATTTT
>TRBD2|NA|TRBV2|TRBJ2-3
CASRERTSGGLSSDTQYF
TGTGCCAGCAGGGAGAGGACTAGCGGGGGGCTTTCATCAGATACGCAGTATTTT
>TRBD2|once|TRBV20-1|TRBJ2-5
CSARDFAGGPRGETQYF
TGCAGTGCTAGAGACTTTGCGGGAGGGCCAAGGGGAGAGACCCAGTACTTC
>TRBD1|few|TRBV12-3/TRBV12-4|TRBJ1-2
CASSARQGTLYGYTF
TGTGCCAGCAGTGCGAGACAGGGAACACTCTATGGCTACACCTTC
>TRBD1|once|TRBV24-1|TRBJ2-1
CATAPGTVAGNEQFF
TGTGCCACAGCCCCAGGGACAGTTGCGGGCAATGAGCAGTTCTTC
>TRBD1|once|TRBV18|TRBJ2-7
CASSTIQTGGEEQYF
TGTGCCAGCTCAACCATTCAGACAGGGGGCGAAGAGCAGTACTTC
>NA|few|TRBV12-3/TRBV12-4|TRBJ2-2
CASSFPRTGELFF
TGTGCCAGCAGTTTCCCCCGCACCGGGGAGCTGTTTTTT
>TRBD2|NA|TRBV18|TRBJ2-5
CASSAGLVETQYF
TGTGCCAGCTCAGCGGGACTAGTAGAGACCCAGTACTTC
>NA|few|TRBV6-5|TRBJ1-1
CASSYPPGRNTEAFF
TGTGCCAGCAGTTACCCCCCAGGACGGAACACTGAAGCTTTCTTT
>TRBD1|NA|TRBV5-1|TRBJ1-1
CASSPGQGRTEAFF
TGCGCCAGCAGCCCTGGACAGGGAAGGACTGAAGCTTTCTTT
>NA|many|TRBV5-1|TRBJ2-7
CASSFDPAGFTYEQYF
TGCGCCAGCAGCTTTGATCCGGCAGGGTTTACCTACGAGCAGTACTTC
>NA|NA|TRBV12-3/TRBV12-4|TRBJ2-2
CASSLISGGELFF
TGTGCCAGCAGCCTAATAAGCGGCGGGGAGCTGTTTTTT
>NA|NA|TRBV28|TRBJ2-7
CASNEQAASYEQYF
TGTGCCAGCAACGAGCAAGCCGCCTCCTACGAGCAGTACTTC
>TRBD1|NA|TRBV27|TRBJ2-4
CASSVFPTGTGGNGDIQYF
TGTGCCAGCAGCGTTTTTCCGACGGGGACAGGGGGCAACGGGGACATTCAGTACTTC
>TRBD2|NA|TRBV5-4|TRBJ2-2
CASSFTAGGRYTGELFF
TGTGCCAGCAGCTTTACTGCGGGGGGCCGGTACACCGGGGAGCTGTTTTTT
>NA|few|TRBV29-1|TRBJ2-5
CSVLGHEETQYF
TGCAGCGTTCTGGGACATGAAGAGACCCAGTACTTC
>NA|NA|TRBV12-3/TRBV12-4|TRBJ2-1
CASSLLEHNEQFF
TGTGCCAGCAGTTTGCTCGAACACAATGAGCAGTTCTTC
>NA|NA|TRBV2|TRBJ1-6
CATRTALFSPLHF
TGTGCCACTCGGACAGCGTTGTTTTCACCCCTCCACTTT
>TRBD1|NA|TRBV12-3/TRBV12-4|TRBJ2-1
CASSLGQGKRYNEQFF
TGTGCCAGCAGCCTCGGACAGGGAAAGCGGTACAATGAGCAGTTCTTC
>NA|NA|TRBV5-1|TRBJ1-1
CASSVGAQETEAFF
TGCGCCAGCAGCGTGGGGGCGCAGGAAACTGAAGCTTTCTTT
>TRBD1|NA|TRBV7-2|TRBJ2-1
CASSLGGGQGSYNEQFF
TGTGCCAGCAGCTTAGGAGGGGGACAGGGCTCCTACAATGAGCAGTTCTTC
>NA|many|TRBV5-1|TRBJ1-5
CASSLGQSNQPQHF
TGTGCCAGCAGTTTAGGGCAAAGCAATCAGCCCCAGCATTTT
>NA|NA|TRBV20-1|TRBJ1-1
CSASGGGTEAFF
TGCAGTGCTAGTGGGGGTGGCACTGAAGCTTTCTTT
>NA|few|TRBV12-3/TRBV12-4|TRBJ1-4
CASSMRSEKLFF
TGTGCCAGCAGTATGAGGAGTGAAAAACTGTTTTTT
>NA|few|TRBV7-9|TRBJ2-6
CASSSTGPTGANVLTF
TGTGCCAGCAGCTCCACCGGCCCAACTGGGGCCAACGTCCTGACTTTC
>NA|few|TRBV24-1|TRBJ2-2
CATSDPQGNTGELFF
TGTGCCACCAGTGATCCCCAGGGTAACACCGGGGAGCTGTTTTTT
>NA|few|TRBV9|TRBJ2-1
CASSVAGASSYNEQFF
TGTGCCAGCAGCGTAGCAGGCGCCAGCTCCTACAATGAGCAGTTCTTC
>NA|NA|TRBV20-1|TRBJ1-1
CSARRRDTEAFF
TGCAGTGCTAGACGGAGGGACACTGAAGCTTTCTTT
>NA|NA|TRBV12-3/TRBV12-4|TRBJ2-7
CASSFTSQTYEQYF
TGTGCCAGCAGTTTCACTAGCCAAACCTACGAGCAGTACTTC
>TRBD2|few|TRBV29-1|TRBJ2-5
CSVVPGLAGETQYF
TGCAGCGTTGTCCCGGGACTAGCGGGGGAGACCCAGTACTTC
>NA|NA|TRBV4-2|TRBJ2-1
CASSQSVEGSYNEQFF
TGTGCCAGCAGCCAGTCGGTAGAAGGCTCCTACAATGAGCAGTTCTTC